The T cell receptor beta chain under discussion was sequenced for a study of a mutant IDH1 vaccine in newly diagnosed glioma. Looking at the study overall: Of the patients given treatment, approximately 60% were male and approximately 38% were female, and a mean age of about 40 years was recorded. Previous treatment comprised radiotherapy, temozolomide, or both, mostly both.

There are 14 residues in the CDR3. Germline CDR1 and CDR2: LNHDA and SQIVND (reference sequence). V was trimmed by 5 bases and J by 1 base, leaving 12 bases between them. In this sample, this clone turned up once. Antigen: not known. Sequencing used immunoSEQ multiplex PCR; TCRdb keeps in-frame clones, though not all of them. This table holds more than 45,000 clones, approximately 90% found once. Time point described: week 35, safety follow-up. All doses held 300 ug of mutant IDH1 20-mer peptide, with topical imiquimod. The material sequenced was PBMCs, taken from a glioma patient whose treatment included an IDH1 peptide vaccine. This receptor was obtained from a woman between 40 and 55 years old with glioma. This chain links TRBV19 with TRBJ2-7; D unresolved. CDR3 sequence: CASSSQVGSYEQYF. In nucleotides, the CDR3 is TGTGCCAGTAGTTCCCAGGTTGGTTCCTACGAGCAGTACTTC.